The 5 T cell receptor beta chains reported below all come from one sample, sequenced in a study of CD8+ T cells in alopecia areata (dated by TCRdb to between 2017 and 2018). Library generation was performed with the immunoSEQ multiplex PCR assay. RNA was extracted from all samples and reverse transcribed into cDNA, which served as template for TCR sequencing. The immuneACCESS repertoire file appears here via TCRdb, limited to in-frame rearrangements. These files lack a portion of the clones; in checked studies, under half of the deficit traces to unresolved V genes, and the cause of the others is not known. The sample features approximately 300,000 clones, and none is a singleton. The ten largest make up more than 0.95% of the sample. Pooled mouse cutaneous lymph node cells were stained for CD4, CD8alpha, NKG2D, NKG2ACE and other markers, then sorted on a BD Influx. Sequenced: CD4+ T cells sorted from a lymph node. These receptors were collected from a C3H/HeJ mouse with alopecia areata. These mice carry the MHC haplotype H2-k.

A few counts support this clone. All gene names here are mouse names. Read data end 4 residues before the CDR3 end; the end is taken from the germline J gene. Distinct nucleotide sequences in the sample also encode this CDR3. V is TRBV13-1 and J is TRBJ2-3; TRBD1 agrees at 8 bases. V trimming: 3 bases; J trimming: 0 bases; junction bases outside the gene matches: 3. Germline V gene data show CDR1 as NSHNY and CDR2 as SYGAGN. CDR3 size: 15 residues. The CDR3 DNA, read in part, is TGTGCCAGCAGTGGGACAGGGTCTAGTGCAGAA. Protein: CASSGTGSSAE. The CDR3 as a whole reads CASSGTGSSAETLYF.

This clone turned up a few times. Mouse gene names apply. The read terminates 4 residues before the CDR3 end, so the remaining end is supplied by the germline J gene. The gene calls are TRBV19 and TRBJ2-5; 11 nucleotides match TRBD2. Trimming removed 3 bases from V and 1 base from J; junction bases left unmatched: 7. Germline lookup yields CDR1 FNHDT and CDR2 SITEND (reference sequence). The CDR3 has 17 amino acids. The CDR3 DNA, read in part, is TGTGCCAGCAGTAAACTGGGGGGGCGCGTAGACCAAGAC. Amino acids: CASSKLGGRVDQD. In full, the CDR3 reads CASSKLGGRVDQDTQYF.

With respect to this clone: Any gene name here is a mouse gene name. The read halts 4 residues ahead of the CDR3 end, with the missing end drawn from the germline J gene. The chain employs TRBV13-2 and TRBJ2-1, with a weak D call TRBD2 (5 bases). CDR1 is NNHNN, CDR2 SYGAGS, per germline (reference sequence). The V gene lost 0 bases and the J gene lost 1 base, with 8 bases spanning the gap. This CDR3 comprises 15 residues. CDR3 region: CASGDAAGNYAEQFF. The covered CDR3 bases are TGTGCCAGCGGTGATGCAGCTGGGAACTATGCT.

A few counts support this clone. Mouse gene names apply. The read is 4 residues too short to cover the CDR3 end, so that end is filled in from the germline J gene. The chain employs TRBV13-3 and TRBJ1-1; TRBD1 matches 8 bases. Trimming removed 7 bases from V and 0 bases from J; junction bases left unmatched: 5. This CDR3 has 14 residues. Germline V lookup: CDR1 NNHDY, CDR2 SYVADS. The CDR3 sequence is CASGGQVANTEVFF. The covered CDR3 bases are TGTGCCAGCGGGGGACAGGTCGCAAACACA.

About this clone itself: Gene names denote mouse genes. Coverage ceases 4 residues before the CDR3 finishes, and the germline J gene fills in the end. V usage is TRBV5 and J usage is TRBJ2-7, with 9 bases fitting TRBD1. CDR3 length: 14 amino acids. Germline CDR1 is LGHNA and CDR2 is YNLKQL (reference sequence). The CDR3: CASSQGQGDYEQYF. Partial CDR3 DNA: TGTGCCAGCAGCCAAGGACAGGGGGATTAT.